This T cell receptor (beta chain) was sequenced for a study of tissue T cells after allogeneic stem cell transplantation. Germline V gene data show CDR1 as MNHEY and CDR2 as SVGAGI. The junction had 8 bases not matched to a gene; V was cut back by 6 bases and J by 9 bases. The CDR3 runs 13 residues. This research-autopsy study prospectively enrolled adult allogeneic hematopoietic cell transplant recipients with steroid-refractory graft-versus-host disease. To note about this clone: Its antigen is as yet unknown.

Overall study results and limits: In patients and mice, blood and spleen missed much of tissue repertoire.

Sequencing of TCRbeta CDR3 at survey depth gave sequences and template counts. Method: immunoSEQ multiplex PCR; TCRdb's copy keeps in-frame clones and lacks some. The data hold around 590 clones, with around 56% observed a single time. The input for sequencing was lymph node tissue, taken at autopsy. The clonotype originates from a female patient aged 40-70 years with steroid-refractory graft-versus-host disease after an allogeneic stem cell transplant. Certain T cells may be donor cells from the graft. V gene TRBV6-5 combines with J gene TRBJ1-1; 9 bases are a match to TRBD1. CDR3 residues: CASSVLGQGKAFF. For the CDR3, the DNA is TGTGCCAGCAGCGTACTAGGACAGGGGAAAGCTTTCTTT.